This TCR beta chain was found in a study of blood T cell repertoires in COVID-19. Clones were read by immunoSEQ multiplex PCR, and TCRdb kept only the in-frame ones, dropping some. In the table there are some 170,000 clones, roughly 84% of which are singletons. The CDR3 loop spans 14 amino acids. Trimming removed 0 bases at V and 7 bases at J, with 12 bases between. Germline CDR1 and CDR2: GTSNPN and SVGIG (reference sequence). V gene TRBV30 combines with J gene TRBJ1-4; D gene ambiguous. This clonotype was sampled from a human donor with acute COVID-19. The donor label of this sample is uncertain. Sequenced: PBMCs or T cells enriched from blood (not recorded which). CDR3 protein: CAWSVYGLGEKLFF. The CDR3 nucleotides read TGTGCCTGGAGTGTTTACGGGTTAGGTGAAAAACTGTTTTTT. Looking up the rest from reference TRBV30 and TRBJ1-4 gives the full variable domain: SQTIHQWPATLVQPVGSPLSLECTVEGTSNPNLYWYRQAAGRGLQLLFYSVGIGQISSEVPQNLSASRPQDRQFILSSKKLLLSDSGFYLCAWSVYGLGEKLFFGSGTQLSVL.